This T cell receptor beta chain was recorded in a study of CD8 T cells in Susac syndrome. This clonotype was observed a single time. cDNA came from 0.5 to 1 ug RNA primed by random hexamers. Coverage of TCR beta CDR3 amplification by immunoSEQ multiplex PCR extended to 54 Vbeta and 13 Jbeta. One entry per CDR3 protein, called by TCRdb with MiXCR from the immunoSEQ multiplex PCR reads. The sample lists a few hundred thousand distinct CDR3 sequences, about 85% occurring once. Germline-derived CDR1 and CDR2 are LGHDT and YNNKEL (reference sequence). Trimming removed 3 bases from V and 0 bases from J, with 11 bases in between. The CDR3 runs to 15 residues. The study sequenced TCR beta in blood CD8+ and CD4+ T cells.

The material sequenced was CD8+ T cells from PBMCs. The chain combines TRBV3-1 with TRBJ1-2; a weak D match, TRBD1 (5 bases). The sequence was collected from a human donor with multiple sclerosis. CDR3 protein: CASSHGTQANYGYTF. CDR3 sequence (DNA): TGTGCCAGCAGCCACGGGACTCAAGCTAACTATGGCTACACCTTC.